This TCR beta chain was sequenced for a study of sequential checkpoint blockade in melanoma. Overall study context: Matched biopsies came pretreatment and at week 13 for around 24 patients. Broader study findings: T-cell fraction and clonality followed PD-L1 and CD8+ counts, not mutational load.

CDR1 and CDR2 (germline): MNHGY, SAAAGT. J was trimmed by 8 bases and V by 6 bases; bases with no gene match: 14. The CDR3 is 15 amino acids. Sequencing used immunoSEQ multiplex PCR; TCRdb keeps in-frame clones, though not all of them. The sample consists of about 22,000 clones, roughly 27% of them appearing once. Comments on this clone: The antigen remains unidentified.

Treatment given: randomized to nivolumab then ipilimumab (arm A) or the reverse (arm B). The chain combines TRBV6-8 with TRBJ2-3; 7 nucleotides match TRBD2. This clonotype was obtained from a human donor with melanoma. The material was tumor tissue (inferred from file names), obtained from a patient given nivolumab and ipilimumab in sequence. This CDR3 is CASRLEQASGGTQYF. CDR3 coding DNA: TGTGCCAGCAGATTAGAACAGGCCTCGGGAGGTACGCAGTATTTT.